This T cell receptor (beta chain) was sequenced in a study of blood T cells in healthy people across ages. CDR1 SGHTA and CDR2 FQGNSA come from the germline V gene. Trimming stripped 5 bases from V and 3 bases from J, with 17 bases between. The CDR3 is made up of 15 amino acids. This clonotype occurred a few times. Next came a second PCR, run for about 7 to 12 cycles, which used a sample-barcoded 5' primer along with a J-beta primer mix. TCRdb redid the calling of the 5' RACE reads with MiXCR, one entry per CDR3 protein. Among roughly 1,800,000 distinct CDR3 sequences, roughly 50% were seen once, and the ten largest hold approximately 2.1%.

This chain links TRBV7-2 with TRBJ2-7; the D is unclear. The sequencing input was blood. The TCR was taken from a woman aged 40 to 50 in good health. The CDR3 bases are TGTGCCAGCAGCCTTAGTCCATGGTCAGACTACGAGCAGTACTTC. Amino acids: CASSLSPWSDYEQYF.